This is a list of T cell receptor beta chains from one sample in a study of shared clonotypes between healthy human individuals. Assay used: immunoSEQ multiplex PCR; TCRdb lists only in-frame clones, some missing. The repertoire holds 2 million to 2.5 million clones, with more than 85% as singletons. Sequenced material: naive CD4+ T cells from PBMCs. These TCRs come from a man aged 18 to 29 in good health. Some clones in this sample may be carry-over from other donors' samples. The CDR3 runs from the conserved cysteine through the conserved F or W. D genes are given only for firm matches. Rows may omit the clone size; those that give it use once, few, many or a size class.

clone size	D gene	V gene	J gene	CDR3 protein	CDR3 DNA
-	-	TRBV27	TRBJ1-1	CASSRGTPNTEAFF	TGTGCCAGCAGTCGAGGGACACCGAACACTGAAGCTTTCTTT
-	-	TRBV28	TRBJ2-3	CASSLTLPNPSTDTQYF	TGTGCCAGCAGTCTAACCCTCCCAAACCCTAGCACAGATACGCAGTATTTT
-	TRBD2	TRBV18	TRBJ2-7	CASSPPLVAGGVEQYF	TGTGCCAGCTCACCACCCCTGGTAGCGGGAGGGGTCGAGCAGTACTTC
-	-	TRBV6-1	TRBJ1-2	CASSDWLRDGYTF	TGTGCCAGCAGTGATTGGCTAAGGGATGGCTACACCTTC
-	TRBD1	TRBV7-8	TRBJ1-6	CASSLGTGGLSPLHF	TGTGCCAGCAGCTTAGGGACAGGGGGCTTGTCACCCCTCCACTTT
-	-	TRBV7-2	TRBJ1-3	CASSFTQGSGNTIYF	TGTGCCAGCAGCTTTACCCAGGGCTCTGGAAACACCATATATTTT
-	TRBD1	TRBV30	TRBJ1-5	CAWSVRVGQGASQPQHF	TGTGCCTGGAGTGTACGGGTGGGCCAGGGGGCAAGCCAGCCCCAGCATTTT
-	TRBD2	TRBV2	TRBJ2-5	CASRLGASGRVGRETQYF	TGTGCCAGCCGACTTGGGGCTAGCGGGAGAGTTGGACGGGAGACCCAGTACTTC
-	-	TRBV19	TRBJ1-4	CASSLLLGGATNEKLFF	TGTGCCAGTAGCCTACTCCTTGGCGGAGCAACTAATGAAAAACTGTTTTTT
-	-	TRBV15	TRBJ1-5	CATSRDRGGAGQPQHF	TGTGCCACCAGCAGAGATCGGGGGGGCGCGGGTCAGCCCCAGCATTTT
-	-	TRBV11-1	TRBJ2-1	CASSTKGWFDEQFF	TGTGCCAGCAGCACCAAGGGTTGGTTTGATGAGCAGTTCTTC
-	TRBD1	TRBV5-4	TRBJ1-1	CASSPPDRGAPEAFF	TGTGCCAGCAGCCCCCCGGACAGGGGGGCTCCTGAAGCTTTCTTT
-	-	TRBV11-2	TRBJ2-3	CASSLVIGGDTQYF	TGTGCCAGCAGCTTAGTTATCGGAGGAGATACGCAGTATTTT
-	-	TRBV9	TRBJ2-1	CASSVVGEAEQFF	TGTGCCAGCAGCGTAGTGGGGGAAGCTGAGCAGTTCTTC
-	-	TRBV18	TRBJ1-1	CASSHSQGDTEAFF	TGTGCCAGCTCACACTCACAAGGGGATACTGAAGCTTTCTTT
-	-	TRBV5-1	TRBJ1-2	CASSEANYGYTF	TGCGCCAGCAGCGAAGCTAACTATGGCTACACCTTC
-	-	TRBV5-1	TRBJ2-4	CASRRETLAKNIQYF	TGCGCCAGCAGACGGGAGACTCTAGCCAAAAACATTCAGTACTTC
-	-	TRBV2	TRBJ1-2	CASRAEGGHGGYGYTF	TGTGCCAGCAGGGCGGAAGGAGGCCACGGGGGCTATGGCTACACCTTC
-	-	TRBV7-9	TRBJ2-7	CASSLVGASSYEQYF	TGTGCCAGCAGCTTGGTCGGGGCTAGCTCCTACGAGCAGTACTTC
-	-	TRBV28	TRBJ1-3	CASRGTGYISGNTIYF	TGTGCCAGCAGAGGAACAGGGTACATCTCTGGAAACACCATATATTTT
once	TRBD1	TRBV6-6	TRBJ1-2	CASRGQENYGYTF	TGTGCCAGCAGGGGACAGGAAAACTATGGCTACACCTTC
-	-	TRBV5-1	TRBJ2-1	CASSLYIRTGGETEQFF	TGCGCCAGCAGCTTGTACATCCGGACTGGAGGAGAAACGGAGCAGTTCTTC
few	-	TRBV7-8	TRBJ1-5	CASSLAAWGDQPQHF	TGTGCCAGCAGCCTCGCCGCATGGGGGGATCAGCCCCAGCATTTT
-	-	TRBV7-3	TRBJ2-7	CASSPTPGHEQYF	TGTGCCAGCAGCCCTACTCCGGGCCACGAGCAGTACTTC
-	TRBD1	TRBV4-1	TRBJ2-7	CASSPDRVAHEQYF	TGCGCCAGCAGCCCCGACAGGGTTGCCCACGAGCAGTACTTC
-	-	TRBV19	TRBJ1-2	CASSIALTAHGYTF	TGTGCCAGTAGTATAGCCTTGACAGCGCATGGCTACACCTTC
-	TRBD1	TRBV7-3	TRBJ2-5	CASSLTGGWETQYF	TGTGCCAGCAGCCTTACAGGGGGGTGGGAGACCCAGTACTTC
-	TRBD2	TRBV6-5	TRBJ2-7	CASRSRGVLGKQYF	TGTGCCAGCAGATCACGGGGGGTTCTGGGCAAGCAGTACTTC
once	-	TRBV18	TRBJ1-3	CASSPSGGNTIYF	TGTGCCAGCTCACCCTCAGGTGGAAACACCATATATTTT
once	TRBD2	TRBV18	TRBJ2-7	CASSQGLREGEQYF	TGTGCCAGCTCACAGGGCCTCAGGGAGGGCGAGCAGTACTTC
-	TRBD2	TRBV29-1	TRBJ2-2	CSGLSRSGTGGPSNTGELFF	TGCAGCGGACTTTCCCGTTCGGGGACGGGAGGGCCTTCGAACACCGGGGAGCTGTTTTTT
-	TRBD2	TRBV18	TRBJ2-7	CASSPPGGDEQYF	TGTGCCAGCTCACCACCGGGGGGGGACGAGCAGTACTTC
-	-	TRBV7-9	TRBJ2-2	CASSLAGSRGELFF	TGTGCCAGCAGCTTAGCGGGGTCTCGCGGGGAGCTGTTTTTT
-	-	TRBV28	TRBJ1-1	CASSSYTTEAFF	TGTGCCAGCAGTTCTTATACCACTGAAGCTTTCTTT
few	-	TRBV30	TRBJ1-4	CAWRLTGKLFF	TGTGCCTGGAGGCTGACAGGAAAACTGTTTTTT
few	-	TRBV7-9	TRBJ1-1	CASSSHQVAFF	TGTGCCAGCAGCTCCCACCAGGTAGCTTTCTTT
-	TRBD1	TRBV5-4	TRBJ2-6	CASSATGIGANVLTF	TGTGCCAGCAGCGCGACAGGGATTGGGGCCAACGTCCTGACTTTC
-	TRBD2	TRBV14	TRBJ2-1	CASSPLLAGGTYEQFF	TGTGCCAGCAGCCCCCTTCTAGCGGGAGGAACCTACGAGCAGTTCTTC
-	-	TRBV5-1	TRBJ2-3	CASSLKGTDTQYF	TGCGCCAGCAGCTTAAAGGGCACAGATACGCAGTATTTT
-	-	TRBV5-1	TRBJ1-1	CASSPPRGSGDEAFF	TGCGCCAGCAGCCCACCCCGGGGGTCCGGTGATGAAGCTTTCTTT
-	-	TRBV6-5	TRBJ2-7	CASDSTYEQYF	TGTGCCAGTGACAGCACCTACGAGCAGTACTTC
-	-	TRBV28	TRBJ1-3	CASSFSLPSGNTIYF	TGTGCCAGCAGTTTCAGTTTGCCCTCTGGAAACACCATATATTTT
-	-	TRBV2	TRBJ1-5	CASSDSNQPQHF	TGTGCCAGCAGTGACTCAAATCAGCCCCAGCATTTT
-	-	TRBV6-6	TRBJ1-1	CASSYSGDVNTEAFF	TGTGCCAGCAGTTACTCGGGTGACGTGAACACTGAAGCTTTCTTT
-	TRBD1	TRBV4-1	TRBJ1-6	CASRPVGQGNSPLHF	TGCGCCAGCAGACCCGTCGGACAGGGAAATTCACCCCTCCACTTT
-	-	TRBV18	TRBJ1-4	CASSPLQDSTNEKLFF	TGTGCCAGCTCACCCCTTCAAGACAGTACAAATGAAAAACTGTTTTTT